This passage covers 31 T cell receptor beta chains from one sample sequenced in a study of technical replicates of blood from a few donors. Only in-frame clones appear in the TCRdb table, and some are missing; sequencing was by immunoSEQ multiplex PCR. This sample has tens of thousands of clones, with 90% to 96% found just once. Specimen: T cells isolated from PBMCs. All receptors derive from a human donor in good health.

CDR3 DNA sequence: TGCGCCAGCAGCTTTACCAGGCAATCAAATGAAAAACTGTTTTTT. Protein: CASSFTRQSNEKLFF. The chain has TRBV5-1 and TRBJ1-4; D not certain. Germline CDR1 SGHRS, CDR2 YFSETQ. V was pared by 2 bases and J by 5 bases, with 13 bases between. The CDR3 loop spans 15 amino acids.

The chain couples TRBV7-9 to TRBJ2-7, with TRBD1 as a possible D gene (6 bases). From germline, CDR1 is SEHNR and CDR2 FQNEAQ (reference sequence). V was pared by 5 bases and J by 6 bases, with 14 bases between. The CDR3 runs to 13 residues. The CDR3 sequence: CASSLYLGGEQYF. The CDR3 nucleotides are TGTGCCAGCAGCCTGTATCTAGGGGGCGAGCAGTACTTC.

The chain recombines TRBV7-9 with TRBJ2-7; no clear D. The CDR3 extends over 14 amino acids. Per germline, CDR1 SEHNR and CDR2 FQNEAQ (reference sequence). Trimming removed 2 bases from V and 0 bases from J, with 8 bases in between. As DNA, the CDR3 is TGTGCCAGCAGCTTACAACAAAACTCCTACGAGCAGTACTTC. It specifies CASSLQQNSYEQYF.

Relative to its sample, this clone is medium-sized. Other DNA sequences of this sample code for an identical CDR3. CDR3 region: CASRGQGGTYEQYF. The CDR3 DNA is TGTGCCAGCAGGGGACAGGGAGGAACCTACGAGCAGTACTTC. V is TRBV7-9 and J is TRBJ2-7; TRBD1 matches at 9 bases. The length of the CDR3 is 14 residues. Germline V CDR1 and CDR2: SEHNR, FQNEAQ (reference sequence). The V gene end was trimmed by 6 bases and the J gene end by 2 bases; junction bases not matched to a gene: 5.

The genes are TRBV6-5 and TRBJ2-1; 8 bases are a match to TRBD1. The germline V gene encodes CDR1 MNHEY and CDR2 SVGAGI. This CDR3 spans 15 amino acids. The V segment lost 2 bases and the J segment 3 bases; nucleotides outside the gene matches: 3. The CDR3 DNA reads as TGTGCCAGCAGTTACCAGGGACAGGTCTACAATGAGCAGTTCTTC. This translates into CASSYQGQVYNEQFF.

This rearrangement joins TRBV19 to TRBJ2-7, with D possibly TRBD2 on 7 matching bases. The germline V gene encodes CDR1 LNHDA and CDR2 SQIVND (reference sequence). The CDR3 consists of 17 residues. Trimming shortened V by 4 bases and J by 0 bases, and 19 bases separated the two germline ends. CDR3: CASSSRRGGDFSYEQYF. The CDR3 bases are TGTGCCAGTAGTAGTCGGAGGGGGGGGGACTTCTCCTACGAGCAGTACTTC.

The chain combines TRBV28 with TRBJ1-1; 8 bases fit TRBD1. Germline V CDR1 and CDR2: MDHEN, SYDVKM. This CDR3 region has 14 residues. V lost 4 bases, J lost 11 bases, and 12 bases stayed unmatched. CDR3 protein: CASSSPPQGAFAFF. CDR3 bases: TGTGCCAGCAGTTCCCCTCCCCAGGGGGCGTTTGCTTTCTTT.

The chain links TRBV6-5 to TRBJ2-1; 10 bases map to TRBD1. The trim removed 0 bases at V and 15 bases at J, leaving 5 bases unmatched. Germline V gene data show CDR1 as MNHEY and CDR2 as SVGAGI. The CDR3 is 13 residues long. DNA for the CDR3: TGTGCCAGCAGTTACTCTCCGGGACAGGGGCCGTTCTTC. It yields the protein CASSYSPGQGPFF.

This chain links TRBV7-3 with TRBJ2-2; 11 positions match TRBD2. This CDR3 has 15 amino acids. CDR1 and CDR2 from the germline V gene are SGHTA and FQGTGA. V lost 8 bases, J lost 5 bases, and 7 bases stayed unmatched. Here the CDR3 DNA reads TGTGCCAGCGGGACCACTAGCGGGAGTACCGGGGAGCTGTTTTTT. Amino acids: CASGTTSGSTGELFF. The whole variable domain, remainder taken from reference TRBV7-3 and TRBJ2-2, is GAGVSQTPSNKVTEKGKYVELRCDPISGHTALYWYRQSLGQGPEFLIYFQGTGAADDSGLPNDRFFAVRPEGSVSTLKIQRTERGDSAVYLCASGTTSGSTGELFFGEGSRLTVL.

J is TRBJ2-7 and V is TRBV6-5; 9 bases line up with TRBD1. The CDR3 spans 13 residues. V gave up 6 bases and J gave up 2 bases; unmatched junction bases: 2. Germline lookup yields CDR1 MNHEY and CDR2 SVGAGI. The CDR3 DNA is TGTGCCAGCAGAAGGACAGGGGCCTACGAGCAGTACTTC. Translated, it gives CASRRTGAYEQYF.

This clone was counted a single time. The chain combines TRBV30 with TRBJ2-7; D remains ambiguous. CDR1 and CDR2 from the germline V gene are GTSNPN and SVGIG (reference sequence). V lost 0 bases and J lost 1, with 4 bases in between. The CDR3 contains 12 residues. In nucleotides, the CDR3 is TGTGCCTGGAGTGTCTTATCCTACGAGCAGTACTTC. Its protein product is CAWSVLSYEQYF.

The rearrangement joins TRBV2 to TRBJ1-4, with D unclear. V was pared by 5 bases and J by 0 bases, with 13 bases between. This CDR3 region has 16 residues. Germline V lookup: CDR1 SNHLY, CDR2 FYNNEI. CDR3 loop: CASSSGLSPTNEKLFF. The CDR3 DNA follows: TGTGCCAGCAGTTCAGGACTATCGCCAACTAATGAAAAACTGTTTTTT.

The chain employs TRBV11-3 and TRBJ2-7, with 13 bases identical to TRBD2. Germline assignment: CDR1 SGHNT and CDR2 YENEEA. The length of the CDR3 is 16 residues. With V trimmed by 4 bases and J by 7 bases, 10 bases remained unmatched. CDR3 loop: CASSSSGTSGEGEQYF. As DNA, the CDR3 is TGTGCCAGCAGCTCTTCCGGGACTAGCGGGGAGGGGGAGCAGTACTTC.

The CDR3: CASSQGRDREVHNEQFF. CDR3 DNA sequence: TGCGCCAGCAGCCAAGGTAGGGACAGGGAAGTCCACAATGAGCAGTTCTTC. The chain recombines TRBV4-1 with TRBJ2-1; 9 nucleotides align to TRBD1. Per the germline V gene, CDR1 is MGHRA and CDR2 is YSYEKL. This CDR3 is 17 amino acids long. Trimming removed 1 base from V and 5 bases from J; junction bases left unmatched: 9.

DNA of the CDR3: TGTGCCAGCAGAACTTTTAGCGGGAGCACCTACGAGCAGTACTTC. Translating it yields CASRTFSGSTYEQYF. The V call is TRBV28, the J call TRBJ2-7; 9 nucleotides align to TRBD2. Trimming took 6 bases from V and 2 from J; bases not matched to a gene: 8. CDR3 size: 15 residues. Germline loops: CDR1 MDHEN, CDR2 SYDVKM.

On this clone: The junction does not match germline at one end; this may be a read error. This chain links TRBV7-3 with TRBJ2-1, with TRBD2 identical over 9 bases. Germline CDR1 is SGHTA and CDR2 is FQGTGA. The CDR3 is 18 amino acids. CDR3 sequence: CASSVTGTSLISYNEQFF. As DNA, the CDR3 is TGTGCCAGCAGCGTAACCGGGACTAGCTTAATCTCCTACAATGAGCAGTTCTTC.

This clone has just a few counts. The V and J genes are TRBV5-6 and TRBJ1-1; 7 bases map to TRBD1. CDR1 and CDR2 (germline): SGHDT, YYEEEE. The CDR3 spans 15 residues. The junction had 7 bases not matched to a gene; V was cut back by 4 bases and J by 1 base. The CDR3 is CASSLTGTRNTEAFF. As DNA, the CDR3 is TGTGCCAGCAGCCTGACAGGGACAAGGAACACTGAAGCTTTCTTT.

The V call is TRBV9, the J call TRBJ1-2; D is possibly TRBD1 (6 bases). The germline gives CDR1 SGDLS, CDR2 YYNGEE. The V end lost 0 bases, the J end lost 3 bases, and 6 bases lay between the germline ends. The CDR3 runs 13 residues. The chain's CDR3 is CASSVEGDYGYTF. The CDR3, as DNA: TGTGCCAGCAGCGTAGAGGGGGACTATGGCTACACCTTC.

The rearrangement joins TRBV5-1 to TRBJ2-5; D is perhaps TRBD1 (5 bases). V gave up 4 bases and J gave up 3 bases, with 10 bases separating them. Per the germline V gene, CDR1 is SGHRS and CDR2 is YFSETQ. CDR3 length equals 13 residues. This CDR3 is CASSATGEETQYF. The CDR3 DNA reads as TGCGCCAGCAGCGCTACAGGAGAAGAGACCCAGTACTTC.

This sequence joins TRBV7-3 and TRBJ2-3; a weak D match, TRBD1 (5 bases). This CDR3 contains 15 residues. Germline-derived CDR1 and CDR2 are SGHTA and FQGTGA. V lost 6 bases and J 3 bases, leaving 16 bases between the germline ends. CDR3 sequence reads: CASSEQVGETDTQYF. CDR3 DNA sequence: TGTGCCAGCAGTGAACAGGTCGGCGAGACAGATACGCAGTATTTT.

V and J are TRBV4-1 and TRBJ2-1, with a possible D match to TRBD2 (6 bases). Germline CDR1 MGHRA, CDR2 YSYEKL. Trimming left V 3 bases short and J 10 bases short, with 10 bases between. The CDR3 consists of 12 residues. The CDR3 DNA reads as TGCGCCAGCAGCCAGGATCTAGCGGAGCAGTTCTTC. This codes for CASSQDLAEQFF.

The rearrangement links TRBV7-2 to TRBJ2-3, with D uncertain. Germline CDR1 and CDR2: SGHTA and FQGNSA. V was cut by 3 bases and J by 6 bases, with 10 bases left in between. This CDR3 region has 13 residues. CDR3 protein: CASSFGLGDTQYF. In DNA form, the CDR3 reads TGTGCCAGCAGCTTCGGTCTCGGTGATACGCAGTATTTT.

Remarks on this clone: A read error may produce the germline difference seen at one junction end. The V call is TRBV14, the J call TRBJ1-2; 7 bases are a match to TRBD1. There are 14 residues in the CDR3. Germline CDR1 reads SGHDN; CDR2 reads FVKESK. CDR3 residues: CASSQGGGWYGYTF. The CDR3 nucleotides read TGTGCCAGCAGTCAAGGGGGCGGTTGGTATGGCTACACCTTC. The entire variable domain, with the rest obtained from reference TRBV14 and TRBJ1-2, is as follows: EAGVTQFPSHSVIEKGQTVTLRCDPISGHDNLYWYRRVMGKEIKFLLHFVKESKQDESGMPNNRFLAERTGGTYSTLKVQPAELEDSGVYFCASSQGGGWYGYTFGSGTRLTVV.

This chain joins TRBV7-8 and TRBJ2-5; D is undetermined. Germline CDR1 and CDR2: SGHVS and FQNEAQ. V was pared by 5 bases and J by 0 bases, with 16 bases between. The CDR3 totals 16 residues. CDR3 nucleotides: TGTGCCAGCAGCCCCCAGATAGCTGGGTACCAAGAGACCCAGTACTTC. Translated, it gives CASSPQIAGYQETQYF. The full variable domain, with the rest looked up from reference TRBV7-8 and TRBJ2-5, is GAGVSQSPRYKVAKRGQDVALRCDPISGHVSLFWYQQALGQGPEFLTYFQNEAQLDKSGLPSDRFFAERPEGSVSTLKIQRTQQEDSAVYLCASSPQIAGYQETQYFGPGTRLLVL.

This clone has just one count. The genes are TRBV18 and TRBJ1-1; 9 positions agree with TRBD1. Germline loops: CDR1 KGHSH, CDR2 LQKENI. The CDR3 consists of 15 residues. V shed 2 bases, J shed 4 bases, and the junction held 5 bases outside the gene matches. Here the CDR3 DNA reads TGTGCCAGCTCACCAGTGGTGACAGGGGGCACTGAAGCTTTCTTT. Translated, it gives CASSPVVTGGTEAFF.

CDR3 in amino acids: CASNPAGLAGADTQYF. For the CDR3, the DNA is TGTGCCAGCAACCCGGCGGGACTAGCGGGAGCAGATACGCAGTATTTT. The chain is built from TRBV7-9 and TRBJ2-3; 14 nucleotides match TRBD2. The CDR3 runs 16 residues. From germline, CDR1 is SEHNR and CDR2 FQNEAQ (reference sequence). Trimming took 7 bases from V and 4 from J; bases not matched to a gene: 7.

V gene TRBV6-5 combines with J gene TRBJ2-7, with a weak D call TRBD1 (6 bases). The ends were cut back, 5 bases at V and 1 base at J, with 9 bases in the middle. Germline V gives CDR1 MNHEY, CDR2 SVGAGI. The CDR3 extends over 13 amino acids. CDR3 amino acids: CASSKGGSYEQYF. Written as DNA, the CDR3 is TGTGCCAGCAGTAAAGGGGGTTCCTACGAGCAGTACTTC.

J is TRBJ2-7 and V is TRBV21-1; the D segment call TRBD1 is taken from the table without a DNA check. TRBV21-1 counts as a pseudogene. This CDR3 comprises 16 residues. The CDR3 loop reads CASSQVQGVKPYEQYF. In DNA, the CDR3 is TGTGCCAGCAGCCAGGTACAGGGGGTAAAGCCCTACGAGCAGTACTTC.

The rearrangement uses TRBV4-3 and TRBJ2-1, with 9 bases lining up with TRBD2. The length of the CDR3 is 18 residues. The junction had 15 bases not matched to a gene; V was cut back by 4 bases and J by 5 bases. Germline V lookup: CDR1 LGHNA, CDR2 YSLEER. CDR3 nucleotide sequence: TGCGCCAGCAGCCCTCTTACCTCCTTGACTAGCGGAGACAATGAGCAGTTCTTC. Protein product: CASSPLTSLTSGDNEQFF.

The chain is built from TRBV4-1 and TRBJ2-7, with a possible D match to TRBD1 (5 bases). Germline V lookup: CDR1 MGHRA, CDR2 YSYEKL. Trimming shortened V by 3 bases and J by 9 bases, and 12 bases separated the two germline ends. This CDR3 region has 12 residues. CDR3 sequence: CASSQGQGPQYF. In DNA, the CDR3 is TGCGCCAGCAGCCAGGGGCAGGGCCCGCAGTACTTC.

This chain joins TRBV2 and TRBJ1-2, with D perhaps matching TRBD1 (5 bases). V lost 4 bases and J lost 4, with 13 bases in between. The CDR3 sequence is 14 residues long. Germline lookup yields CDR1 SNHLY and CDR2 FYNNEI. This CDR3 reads CASSVPRVGYGYTF. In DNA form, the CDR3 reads TGTGCCAGCAGTGTTCCCAGGGTGGGCTATGGCTACACCTTC.